This T cell receptor beta chain was documented in a study of cytomegalovirus exposure and HLA in healthy donors. In the study overall: The approximately 100 million unique TCR beta sequences, from roughly 180 million T cells, were found by an earlier analysis. Overall study results and limits: Sequence variants that were highly shared formed a cluster that was likely a sequencing artifact. The authors enumerated roughly 180 TCR beta chains as linked to cytomegalovirus.

60 Vbeta and 13 Jbeta primers were used in PCR. This table comes from immunoSEQ multiplex PCR, and its TCRdb copy is limited to in-frame clones, with some not included. The sample carries over 100,000 clones, more than 60% recorded once. A note on this clone: Its matching antigen is unknown.

What was sequenced was PBMCs. The receptor was isolated from a female donor in good health and CMV-seronegative.

CDR3 DNA sequence: TGTGCCAGCAGTTACCGGGATCAACAAGAGACCCAGTACTTC. This encodes CASSYRDQQETQYF. The chain is built from TRBV6-5 and TRBJ2-5; perhaps TRBD2 as D (5 bases). CDR3 length: 14 amino acids. The germline CDR1 and CDR2 sequences are MNHEY and SVGAGI. Trimming took 2 bases from V and 2 from J, leaving 9 bases between them.